These 14 T cell receptor beta chains originate from one sample sequenced in a study of beta chain features in type 1 diabetes. What was sequenced were expressed TCRB transcripts, since all of the isolated RNA had been reverse transcribed. Method: immunoSEQ multiplex PCR; TCRdb's copy keeps in-frame clones and lacks some. The table has 200,000 to 250,000 clones, 11% seen once. Material for sequencing was central memory CD4+ T cells from blood. These receptors all come from a young man in good health.

This clone was detected many times. The rearrangement joins TRBV10-3 to TRBJ2-5, with TRBD1 matching over 7 bases. Germline assignment: CDR1 ENHRY and CDR2 SYGVKD. J gave up 2 bases and V 0 bases, and 3 bases lay outside the gene matches. The CDR3 is made up of 15 amino acids. Here the CDR3 DNA reads TGTGCCATCAGTGAGTCGCGACAGGGTCAAGAGACCCAGTACTTC. Encoded protein: CAISESRQGQETQYF.

This clone was detected a few times. This chain connects TRBV15 to TRBJ1-2, with D hard to call. The CDR3 has 12 residues. Trimming took 1 base from V and 7 from J, leaving 7 bases between them. Germline assignment: CDR1 LNHNV and CDR2 YYDKDF (reference sequence). CDR3 protein: CATSRGLLGYTF. The CDR3 DNA sequence: TGTGCCACCAGCAGAGGACTACTTGGCTACACCTTC. The whole variable domain, filled in from reference TRBV15 and TRBJ1-2, reads DAMVIQNPRYQVTQFGKPVTLSCSQTLNHNVMYWYQQKSSQAPKLLFHYYDKDFNNEADTPDNFQSRRPNTSFCFLDIRSPGLGDTAMYLCATSRGLLGYTFGSGTRLTVV.

This clone was seen a few times. The rearrangement links TRBV30 to TRBJ2-1; 10 nucleotides line up with TRBD2. This CDR3 is built from 15 residues. CDR1 and CDR2 (germline): GTSNPN, SVGIG (reference sequence). V gave up 4 bases and J gave up 12 bases; unmatched junction bases: 15. The CDR3 is CAWIPPGLATKGQFF. CDR3 bases: TGTGCCTGGATCCCCCCGGGACTAGCGACGAAGGGGCAGTTCTTC.

This chain connects TRBV7-2 to TRBJ2-5; D ambiguous. Deletions cut 4 bases from V and 5 bases from J, with 8 bases between. Germline-derived CDR1 and CDR2 are SGHTA and FQGNSA. This CDR3 has 12 residues. This CDR3 is CASSSERETQYF. The DNA for the CDR3 is TGTGCCAGCAGCTCCGAAAGGGAGACCCAGTACTTC. Full variable domain (rest looked up from reference TRBV7-2 and TRBJ2-5): GAGVSQSPSNKVTEKGKDVELRCDPISGHTALYWYRQSLGQGLEFLIYFQGNSAPDKSGLPSDRFSAERTGGSVSTLTIQRTQQEDSAVYLCASSSERETQYFGPGTRLLVL.

This clone was seen more than once but under ten times. The gene calls are TRBV4-1 and TRBJ2-7; D uncertain. The CDR3 length is 15 residues. CDR1 is MGHRA, CDR2 YSYEKL, per germline. The germline V and J ends were trimmed by 0 bases and 6 bases, with 15 bases remaining between them. CDR3 DNA: TGCGCCAGCAGCCAAGACGCGGACGGGTTCTTCGAGCAGTACTTC. Translated: CASSQDADGFFEQYF.

J is TRBJ2-6 and V is TRBV29-1; D unclear. The V gene lost 5 bases and the J gene lost 1 base, with 3 bases spanning the gap. Germline V gene data show CDR1 as SQVTM and CDR2 as ANQGSEA. CDR3 size: 12 residues. The CDR3 region is CSVYSGANVLTF. The DNA of the CDR3 is TGCAGCGTTTATTCTGGGGCCAACGTCCTGACTTTC.

The rearrangement uses TRBV29-1 and TRBJ2-5; a weak D match, TRBD1 (5 bases). V was cut by 7 bases and J by 9 bases, with 36 bases left in between. There are 18 residues in the CDR3. CDR1 is SQVTM and CDR2 is ANQGSEA in the germline V gene. The CDR3: CSGGGSFLNRPLQGAQYF. In DNA, the CDR3 is TGCAGCGGCGGTGGGTCGTTTCTTAACAGGCCCCTCCAAGGGGCCCAGTACTTC.

This clone was counted a few times. The chain couples TRBV7-2 to TRBJ2-3, with 8 bases lining up with TRBD2. The CDR3 sequence is 15 residues long. V gave up 0 bases and J gave up 5 bases; unmatched junction bases: 4. CDR1 is SGHTA, CDR2 FQGNSA, per germline. As DNA, the CDR3 is TGTGCCAGCAGCTTAGCAGCGGGAGCTGGAGATACGCAGTATTTT. Its translation is CASSLAAGAGDTQYF.

The chain couples TRBV2 to TRBJ2-7; a possible D gene is TRBD2 (6 bases). Per the germline V gene, CDR1 is SNHLY and CDR2 is FYNNEI. The V gene lost 7 bases and the J gene lost 6 bases, with 22 bases spanning the gap. The CDR3 runs to 15 residues. The CDR3 sequence is CASTRGGTAGGEQYF. In nucleotides, the CDR3 is TGTGCCAGCACCCGTGGGGGGACTGCTGGCGGCGAGCAGTACTTC.

Comment on this clone: The sample contains more than one DNA sequence encoding this CDR3. The rearrangement joins TRBV7-2 to TRBJ2-5; possible D gene TRBD1, 6 bases. The CDR3 is 14 residues long. V lost 3 bases to trimming and J lost 3 bases, with 11 bases between them. Germline V CDR1 and CDR2: SGHTA, FQGNSA. DNA for the CDR3: TGTGCCAGCAGCTTGAGATCAGGGGAAGAGACCCAGTACTTC. The encoded protein is CASSLRSGEETQYF.

This clone was found many times. The CDR3 sequence: CASSQYLTYEQYF. CDR3 nucleotide sequence: TGTGCCAGCAGCCAGTACTTGACCTACGAGCAGTACTTC. The chain couples TRBV14 to TRBJ2-7; unclear D gene. Germline CDR1 reads SGHDN; CDR2 reads FVKESK. The V gene lost 3 bases and the J gene lost 2 bases, with 8 bases spanning the gap. This CDR3 region has 13 residues.

This clone was seen only a few times. The chain is built from TRBV19 and TRBJ1-1; weak D call: TRBD1 (5 bases). Germline lookup yields CDR1 LNHDA and CDR2 SQIVND (reference sequence). The V and J ends lost 8 bases and 3 bases respectively, with 16 bases between them. The CDR3 is made up of 14 amino acids. The CDR3 DNA follows: TGTGCCAGTTGGCCACGGGGGTCGGACACTGAAGCTTTCTTT. Protein sequence: CASWPRGSDTEAFF.

There are a few counts of this clone. The chain carries TRBV28 and TRBJ2-5; 14 nucleotides line up with TRBD2. The CDR3 consists of 17 residues. Germline CDR1 MDHEN, CDR2 SYDVKM. Germline trimming cut 4 bases from V and 5 bases from J; bases unmatched to any gene: 9. The CDR3 DNA reads TGTGCCAGCAGTTCCCGGGGGACTAGCGGGAGCTGGGAGACCCAGTACTTC. Translation gives CASSSRGTSGSWETQYF.

The genes are TRBV9 and TRBJ1-2; 10 positions match TRBD1. The CDR3 has 13 amino acids. Germline V gives CDR1 SGDLS, CDR2 YYNGEE. The trim removed 0 bases at V and 7 bases at J, leaving 0 bases unmatched. The CDR3 nucleotides are TGTGCCAGCAGCGTAGGACAGGGGGCTGGCTACACCTTC. Protein product: CASSVGQGAGYTF.